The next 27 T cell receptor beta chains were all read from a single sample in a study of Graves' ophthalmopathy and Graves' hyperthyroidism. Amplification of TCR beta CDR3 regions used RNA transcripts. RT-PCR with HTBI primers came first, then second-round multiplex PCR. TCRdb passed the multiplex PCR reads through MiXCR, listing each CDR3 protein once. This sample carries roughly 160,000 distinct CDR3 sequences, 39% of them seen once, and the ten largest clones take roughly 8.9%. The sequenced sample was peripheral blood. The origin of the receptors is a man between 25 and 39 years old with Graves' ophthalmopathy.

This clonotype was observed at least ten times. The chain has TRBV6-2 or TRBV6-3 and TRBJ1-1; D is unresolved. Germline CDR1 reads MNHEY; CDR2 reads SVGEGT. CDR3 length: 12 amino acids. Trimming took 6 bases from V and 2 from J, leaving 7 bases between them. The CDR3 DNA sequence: TGTGCCAGCAGCGATCCCAACACTGAAGCTTTCTTT. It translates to CASSDPNTEAFF.

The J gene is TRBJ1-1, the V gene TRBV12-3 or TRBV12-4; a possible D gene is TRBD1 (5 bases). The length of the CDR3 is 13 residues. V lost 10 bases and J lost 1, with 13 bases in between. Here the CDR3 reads CAITGNSNTEAFF. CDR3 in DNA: TGTGCCATTACAGGAAACTCGAACACTGAAGCTTTCTTT.

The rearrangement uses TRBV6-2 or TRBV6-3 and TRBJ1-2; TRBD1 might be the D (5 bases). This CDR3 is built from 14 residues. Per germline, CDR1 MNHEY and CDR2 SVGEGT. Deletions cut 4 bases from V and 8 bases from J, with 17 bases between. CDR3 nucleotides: TGTGCCAGCAGTTCCTCGGGACTCCGGGGGGGCTACACCTTC. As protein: CASSSSGLRGGYTF.

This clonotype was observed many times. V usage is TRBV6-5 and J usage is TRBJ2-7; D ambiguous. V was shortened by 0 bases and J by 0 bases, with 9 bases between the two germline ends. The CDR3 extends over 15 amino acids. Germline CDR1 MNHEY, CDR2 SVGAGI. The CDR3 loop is CASSYSTIASYEQYF. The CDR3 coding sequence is TGTGCCAGCAGTTACTCGACAATAGCCTCCTACGAGCAGTACTTC.

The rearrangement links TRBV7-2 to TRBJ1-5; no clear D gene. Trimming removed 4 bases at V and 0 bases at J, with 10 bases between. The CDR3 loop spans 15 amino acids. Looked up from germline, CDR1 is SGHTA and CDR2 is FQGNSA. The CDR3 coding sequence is TGTGCCAGCAGCTCCCTTCCGAATAGCAATCAGCCCCAGCATTTT. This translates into CASSSLPNSNQPQHF.

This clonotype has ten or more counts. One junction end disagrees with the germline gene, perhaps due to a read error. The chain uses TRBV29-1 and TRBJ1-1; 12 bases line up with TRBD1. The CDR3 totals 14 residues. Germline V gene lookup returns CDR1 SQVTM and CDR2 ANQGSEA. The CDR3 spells CSVGGQGAPPEAFF. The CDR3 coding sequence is TGCAGCGTTGGGGGACAGGGGGCACCCCCTGAGGCTTTCTTT.

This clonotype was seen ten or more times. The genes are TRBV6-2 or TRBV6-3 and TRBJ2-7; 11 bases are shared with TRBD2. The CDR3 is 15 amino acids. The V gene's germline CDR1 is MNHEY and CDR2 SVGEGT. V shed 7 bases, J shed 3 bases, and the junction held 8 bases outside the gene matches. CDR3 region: CASTRPGTSGYEQYF. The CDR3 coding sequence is TGTGCCAGCACCCGACCCGGGACTAGCGGCTACGAGCAGTACTTC.

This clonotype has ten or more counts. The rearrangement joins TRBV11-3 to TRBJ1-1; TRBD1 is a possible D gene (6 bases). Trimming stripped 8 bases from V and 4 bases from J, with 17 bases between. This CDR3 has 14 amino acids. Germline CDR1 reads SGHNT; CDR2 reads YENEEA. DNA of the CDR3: TGTGCCAGCTCTGGGGGGCTTTTGGGCACTGAAGCTTTCTTT. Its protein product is CASSGGLLGTEAFF.

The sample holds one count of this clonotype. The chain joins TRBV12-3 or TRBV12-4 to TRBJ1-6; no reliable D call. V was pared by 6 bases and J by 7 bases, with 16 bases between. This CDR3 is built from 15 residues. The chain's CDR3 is CASSLRRSQNSPLHF. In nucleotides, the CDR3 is TGTGCCAGCAGCTTACGACGGTCTCAAAATTCACCCCTCCACTTT.

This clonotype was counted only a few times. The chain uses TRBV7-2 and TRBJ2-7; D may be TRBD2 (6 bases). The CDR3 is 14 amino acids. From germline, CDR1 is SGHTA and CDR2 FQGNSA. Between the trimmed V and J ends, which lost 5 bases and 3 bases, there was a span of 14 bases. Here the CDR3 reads CASSPRNGGYEQYF. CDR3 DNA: TGTGCCAGCAGCCCTCGTAACGGGGGCTACGAGCAGTACTTC.

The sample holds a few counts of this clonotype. The CDR3 DNA is TGTGCCAGCAGTCGACAGGGACGCGATCAGCCCCAGCATTTT. It codes for CASSRQGRDQPQHF. The chain carries TRBV6-2 or TRBV6-3 and TRBJ1-5, with 7 bases that match TRBD1. CDR1 MNHEY and CDR2 SVGEGT come from the germline V gene. There are 14 residues in the CDR3. The ends lost 5 bases at V and 5 bases at J; junction bases unmatched: 6.

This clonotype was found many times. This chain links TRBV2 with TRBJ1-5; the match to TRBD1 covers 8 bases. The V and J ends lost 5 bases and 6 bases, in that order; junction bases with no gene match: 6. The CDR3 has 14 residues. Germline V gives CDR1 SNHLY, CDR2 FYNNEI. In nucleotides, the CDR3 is TGTGCCAGCAGTTTTGGACAGGGCGGTCAGCCCCAGCATTTT. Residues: CASSFGQGGQPQHF.

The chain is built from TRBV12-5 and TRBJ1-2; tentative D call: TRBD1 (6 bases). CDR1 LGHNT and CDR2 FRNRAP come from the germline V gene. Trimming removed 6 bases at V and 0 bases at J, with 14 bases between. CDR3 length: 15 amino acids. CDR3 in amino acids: CASGPGDFSNYGYTF. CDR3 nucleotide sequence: TGTGCTAGTGGACCAGGGGATTTTTCTAACTATGGCTACACCTTC.

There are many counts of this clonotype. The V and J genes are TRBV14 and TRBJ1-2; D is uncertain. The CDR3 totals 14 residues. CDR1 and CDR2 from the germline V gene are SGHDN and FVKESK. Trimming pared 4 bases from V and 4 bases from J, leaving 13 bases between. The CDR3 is CASSPIRGTYGYTF. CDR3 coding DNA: TGTGCCAGCAGCCCTATTAGAGGCACCTATGGCTACACCTTC.

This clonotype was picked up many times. In DNA form, the CDR3 reads TGCGCCAGCAGCCTGACAGGGCAGGGAAACATTCAGTACTTC. Encoded protein: CASSLTGQGNIQYF. This chain uses TRBV4-3 with TRBJ2-4; TRBD1 agrees at 7 bases. The CDR3 runs 14 residues. Germline lookup yields CDR1 LGHNA and CDR2 YSLEER. V lost 4 bases and J lost 6; bases outside the gene matches: 6.

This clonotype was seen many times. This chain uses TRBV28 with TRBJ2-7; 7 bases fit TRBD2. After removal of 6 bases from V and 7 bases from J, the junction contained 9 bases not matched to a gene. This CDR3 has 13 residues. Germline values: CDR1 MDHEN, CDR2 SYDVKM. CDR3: CASSLSGREEQYF. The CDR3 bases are TGTGCCAGCAGCCTCAGTGGGAGGGAAGAGCAGTACTTC.

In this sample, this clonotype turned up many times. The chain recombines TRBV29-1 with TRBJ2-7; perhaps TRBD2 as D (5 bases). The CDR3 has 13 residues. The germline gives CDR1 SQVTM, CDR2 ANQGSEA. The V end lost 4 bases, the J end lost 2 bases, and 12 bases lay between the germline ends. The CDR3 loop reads CSVGADYPYEQYF. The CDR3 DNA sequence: TGCAGCGTTGGGGCAGACTATCCCTACGAGCAGTACTTC.

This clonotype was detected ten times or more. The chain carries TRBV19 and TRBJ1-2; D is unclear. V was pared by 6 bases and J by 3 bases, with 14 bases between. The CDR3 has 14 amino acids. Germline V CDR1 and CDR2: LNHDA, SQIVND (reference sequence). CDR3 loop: CASSQTGEDYGYTF. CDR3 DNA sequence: TGTGCCAGTAGCCAGACGGGCGAGGACTATGGCTACACCTTC.

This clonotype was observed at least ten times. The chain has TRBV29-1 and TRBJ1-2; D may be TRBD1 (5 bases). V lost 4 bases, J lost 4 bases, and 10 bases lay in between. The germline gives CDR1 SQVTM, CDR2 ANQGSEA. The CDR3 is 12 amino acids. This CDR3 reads CSVAAGTYGYTF. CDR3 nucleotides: TGCAGCGTTGCGGCAGGGACCTATGGCTACACCTTC.

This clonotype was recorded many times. The CDR3 DNA is TGTGCCAGCAGTACATGGGACAGGGGTTACGAGCAGTACTTC. Protein sequence: CASSTWDRGYEQYF. The rearrangement uses TRBV12-3 or TRBV12-4 and TRBJ2-7; 10 nucleotides align to TRBD1. The CDR3 spans 14 residues. The junction had 5 bases not matched to a gene; V was cut back by 5 bases and J by 4 bases.

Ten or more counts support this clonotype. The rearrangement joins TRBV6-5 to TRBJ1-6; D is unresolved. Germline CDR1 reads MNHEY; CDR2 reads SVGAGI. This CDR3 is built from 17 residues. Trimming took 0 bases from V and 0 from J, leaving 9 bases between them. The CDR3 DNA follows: TGTGCCAGCAGTTACTCCCAGTATGGCTCCTATAATTCACCCCTCCACTTT. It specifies CASSYSQYGSYNSPLHF.

As DNA, the CDR3 is TGTGCCAGCAGCCATCTCTACGCCCAAGAGACCCAGTACTTC. As protein: CASSHLYAQETQYF. The chain links TRBV3-1 to TRBJ2-5; D is unresolved. Trimming cost V 3 bases and J 1 base, with 9 bases left between them. There are 14 residues in the CDR3. Germline V gene data show CDR1 as LGHDT and CDR2 as YNNKEL (reference sequence).

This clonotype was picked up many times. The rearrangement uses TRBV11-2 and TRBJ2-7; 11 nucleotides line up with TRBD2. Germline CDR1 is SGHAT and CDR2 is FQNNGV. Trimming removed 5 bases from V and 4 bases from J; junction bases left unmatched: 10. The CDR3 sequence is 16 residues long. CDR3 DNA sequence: TGTGCCAGCAGCCTACTGACCGGGACTAGCGGATACGAGCAGTACTTC. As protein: CASSLLTGTSGYEQYF.

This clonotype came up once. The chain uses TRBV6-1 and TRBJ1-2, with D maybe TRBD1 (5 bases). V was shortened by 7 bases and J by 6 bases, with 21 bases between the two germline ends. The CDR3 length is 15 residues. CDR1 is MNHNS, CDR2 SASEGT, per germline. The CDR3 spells CASTESRVGYHGYTF. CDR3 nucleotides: TGTGCCAGCACCGAAAGCAGGGTAGGATATCATGGCTACACCTTC.

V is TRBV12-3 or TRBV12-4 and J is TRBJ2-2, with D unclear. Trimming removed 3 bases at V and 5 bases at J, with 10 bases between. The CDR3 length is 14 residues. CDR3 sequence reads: CASSFRDGTGELFF. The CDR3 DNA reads TGTGCCAGCAGTTTCAGAGACGGGACCGGGGAGCTGTTTTTT.

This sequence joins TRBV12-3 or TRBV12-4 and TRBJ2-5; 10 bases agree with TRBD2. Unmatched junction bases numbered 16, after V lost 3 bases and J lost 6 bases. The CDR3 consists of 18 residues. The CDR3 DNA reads TGTGCCAGCAGTTTGGTAGCGGGAGGCCGGAGCCCCCATAAGACCCAGTACTTC. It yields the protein CASSLVAGGRSPHKTQYF.

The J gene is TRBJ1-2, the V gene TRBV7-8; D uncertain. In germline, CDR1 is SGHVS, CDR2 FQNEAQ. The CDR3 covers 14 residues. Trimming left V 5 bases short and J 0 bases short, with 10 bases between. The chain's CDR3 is CASSPQESNYGYTF. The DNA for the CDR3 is TGTGCCAGCAGCCCGCAGGAATCTAACTATGGCTACACCTTC. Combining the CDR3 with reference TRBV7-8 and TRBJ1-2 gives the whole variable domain GAGVSQSPRYKVAKRGQDVALRCDPISGHVSLFWYQQALGQGPEFLTYFQNEAQLDKSGLPSDRFFAERPEGSVSTLKIQRTQQEDSAVYLCASSPQESNYGYTFGSGTRLTVV.